Ten or more counts support the clone carrying this TCR beta chain. Antigen specificity is unknown. Germline V gives CDR1 DFQATT, CDR2 SNEGSKA (reference sequence). Trimming pared 3 bases from V and 14 bases from J, leaving 14 bases between. CDR3 length: 11 amino acids. The sample is drawn from a study of T cells after yellow fever vaccination. Overall study: SMART-Seq v4 Ultra Low Input prepared the low-cell-number fractions. Study observations and caveats: CD4 and CD8 compartments shared a small share of clonotypes. Reappearance after the booster was seen for most primary-vaccination clones, at 95% to 98% CD4 and around 90% CD8.

Production of TCR cDNA was by 5'RACE template switching, which also added a universal primer site and UMIs. Via MiXCR, TCRdb re-called the 5' RACE reads, giving one row per CDR3 protein. Of about 360,000 distinct CDR3 sequences listed, 6.2% were seen once; the top ten hold about 15%. The V gene is TRBV20-1, the J gene TRBJ2-1; D possibly corresponds to TRBD2 (5 bases). The sequence came from a young man who received the YFV17D yellow fever vaccine. This material consisted of PBMCs, taken 5 days after the yellow fever booster vaccination. CDR3 in amino acids: CSASVASGEFF. CDR3 sequence (DNA): TGCAGTGCTAGTGTCGCCTCCGGGGAGTTCTTC.